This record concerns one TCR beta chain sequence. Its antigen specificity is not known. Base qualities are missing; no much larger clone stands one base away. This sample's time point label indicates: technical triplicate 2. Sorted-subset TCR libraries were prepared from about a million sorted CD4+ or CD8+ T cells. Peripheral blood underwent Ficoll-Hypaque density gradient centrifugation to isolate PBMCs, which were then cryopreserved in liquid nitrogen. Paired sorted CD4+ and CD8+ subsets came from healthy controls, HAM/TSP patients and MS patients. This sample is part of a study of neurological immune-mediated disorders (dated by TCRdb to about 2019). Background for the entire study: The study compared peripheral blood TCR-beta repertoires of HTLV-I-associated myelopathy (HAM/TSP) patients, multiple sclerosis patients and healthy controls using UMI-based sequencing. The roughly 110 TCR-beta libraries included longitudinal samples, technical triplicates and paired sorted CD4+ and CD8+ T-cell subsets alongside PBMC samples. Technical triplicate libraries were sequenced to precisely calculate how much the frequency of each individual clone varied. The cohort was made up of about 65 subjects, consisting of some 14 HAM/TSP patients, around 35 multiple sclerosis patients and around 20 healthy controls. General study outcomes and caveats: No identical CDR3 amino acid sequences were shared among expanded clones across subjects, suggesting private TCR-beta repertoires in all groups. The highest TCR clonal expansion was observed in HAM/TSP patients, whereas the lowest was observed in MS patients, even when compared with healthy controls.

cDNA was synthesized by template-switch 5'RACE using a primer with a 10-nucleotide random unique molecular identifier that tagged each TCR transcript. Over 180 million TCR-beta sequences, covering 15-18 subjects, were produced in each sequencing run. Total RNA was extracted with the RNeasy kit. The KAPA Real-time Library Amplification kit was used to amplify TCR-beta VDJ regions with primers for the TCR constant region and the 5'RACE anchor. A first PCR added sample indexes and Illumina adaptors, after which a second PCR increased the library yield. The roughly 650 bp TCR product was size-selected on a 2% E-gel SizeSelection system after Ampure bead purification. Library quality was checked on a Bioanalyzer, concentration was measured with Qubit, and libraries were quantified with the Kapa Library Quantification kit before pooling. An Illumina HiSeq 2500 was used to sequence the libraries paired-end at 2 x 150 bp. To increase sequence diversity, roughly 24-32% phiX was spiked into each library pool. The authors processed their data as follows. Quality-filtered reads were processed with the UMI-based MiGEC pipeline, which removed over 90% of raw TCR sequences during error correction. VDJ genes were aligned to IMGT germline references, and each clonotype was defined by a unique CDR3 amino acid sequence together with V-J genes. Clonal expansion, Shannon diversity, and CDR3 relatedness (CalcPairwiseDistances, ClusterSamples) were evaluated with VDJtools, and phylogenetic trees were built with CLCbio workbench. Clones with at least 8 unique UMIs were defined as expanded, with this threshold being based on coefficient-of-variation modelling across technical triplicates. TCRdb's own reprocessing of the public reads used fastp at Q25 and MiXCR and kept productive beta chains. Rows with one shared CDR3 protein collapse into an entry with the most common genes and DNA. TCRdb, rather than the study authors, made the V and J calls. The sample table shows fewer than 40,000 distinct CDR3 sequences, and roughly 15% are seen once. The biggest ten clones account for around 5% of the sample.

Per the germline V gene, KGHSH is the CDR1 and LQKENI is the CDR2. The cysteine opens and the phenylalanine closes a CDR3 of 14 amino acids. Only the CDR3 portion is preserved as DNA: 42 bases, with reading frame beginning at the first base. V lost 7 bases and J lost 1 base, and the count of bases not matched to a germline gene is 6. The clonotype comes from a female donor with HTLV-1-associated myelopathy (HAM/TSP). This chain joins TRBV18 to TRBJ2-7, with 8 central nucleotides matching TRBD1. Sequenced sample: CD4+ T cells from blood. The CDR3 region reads CASLPGQESYEQYF. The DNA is TGTGCCAGCTTGCCGGGACAGGAGTCCTACGAGCAGTACTTC.